This T cell receptor beta chain was found in a study of blood T cell repertoires in COVID-19. CDR1 and CDR2 from the germline V gene are SEHNR and FQNEAQ (reference sequence). V was pared by 5 bases and J by 3 bases, with 3 bases of the junction left unmatched. The CDR3 length is 13 residues. This clone came up a few times. Original processing methods: Amplification of reference gene primers was used by the study to estimate nucleated cell counts. TCRdb keeps only in-frame clones here, not all; method: immunoSEQ multiplex PCR. The DNA gave D and trimming, while V, J and clone size come from that table. The profile covers approximately 81,000 clones, with 91% appearing a single time and 1.9% taken by the ten largest.

The chain links TRBV7-9 to TRBJ2-7; 8 bases fit TRBD2. Sequences were obtained from peripheral blood. The receptor comes from a woman aged 45-65 years in a cohort sampled during active COVID-19. As DNA, the CDR3 is TGTGCCAGCAGCCGGGGACTAGACTACGAGCAGTACTTC. Translated, it gives CASSRGLDYEQYF.